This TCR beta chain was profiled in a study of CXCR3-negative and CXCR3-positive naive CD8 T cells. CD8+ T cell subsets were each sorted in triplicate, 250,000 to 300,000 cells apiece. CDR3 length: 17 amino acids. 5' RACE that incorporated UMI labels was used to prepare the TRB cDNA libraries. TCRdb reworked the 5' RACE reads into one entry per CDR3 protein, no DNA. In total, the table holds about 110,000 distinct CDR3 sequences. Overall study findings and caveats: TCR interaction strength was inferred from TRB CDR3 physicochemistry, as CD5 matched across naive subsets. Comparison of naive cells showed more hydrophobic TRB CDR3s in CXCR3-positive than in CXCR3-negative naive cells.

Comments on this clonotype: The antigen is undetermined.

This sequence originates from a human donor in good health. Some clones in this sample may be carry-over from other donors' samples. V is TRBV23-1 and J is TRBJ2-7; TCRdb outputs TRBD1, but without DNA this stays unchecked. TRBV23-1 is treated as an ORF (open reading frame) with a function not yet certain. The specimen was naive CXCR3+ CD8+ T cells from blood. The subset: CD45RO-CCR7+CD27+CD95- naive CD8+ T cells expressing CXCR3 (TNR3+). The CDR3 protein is CASSAARPGIPSYEQYF.